The 20 T cell receptor beta chains presented below share a single source sample, sequenced in a study of OX40 agonist ivuxolimab in advanced cancers. TCRdb keeps only in-frame clones here, not all; method: immunoSEQ multiplex PCR. The profile shows approximately 28,000 clones, 70% to 90% of them singletons. This specimen was CD4+ or CD8+ T cells sorted from blood, taken in a trial of the OX40 agonist ivuxolimab. These receptors all stem from an adult with an advanced solid tumor such as melanoma, head and neck, liver or kidney cancer.

The genes are TRBV5-1 and TRBJ2-5, with D unresolved. CDR3 length: 15 residues. V shed 3 bases and J shed 5 bases, with 17 bases lying between them. Germline CDR1 reads SGHRS; CDR2 reads YFSETQ. DNA of the CDR3: TGCGCCAGCAGCTCCACGGTCGACACTTTTGAGACCCAGTACTTC. It specifies CASSSTVDTFETQYF. Together with reference TRBV5-1 and TRBJ2-5, the CDR3 gives the full variable domain: KAGVTQTPRYLIKTRGQQVTLSCSPISGHRSVSWYQQTPGQGLQFLFEYFSETQRNKGNFPGRFSGRQFSNSRSEMNVSTLELGDSALYLCASSSTVDTFETQYFGPGTRLLVL.

V usage is TRBV28 and J usage is TRBJ1-2, with TRBD1 as a possible D gene (5 bases). The CDR3 runs to 14 residues. The V end lost 2 bases, the J end lost 4 bases, and 11 bases lay between the germline ends. In germline, CDR1 is MDHEN, CDR2 SYDVKM. CDR3 bases: TGTGCCAGCAGTTTAGGGCCGGGGGGCTATGGCTACACCTTC. This translates into CASSLGPGGYGYTF.

The J gene is TRBJ1-2, the V gene TRBV18; 7 bases map to TRBD1. The CDR3 sequence is 14 residues long. Germline V CDR1 and CDR2: KGHSH, LQKENI. V lost 5 bases and J lost 0; bases outside the gene matches: 3. CDR3 nucleotide sequence: TGTGCCAGCTCAGGGGACAGAACTAACTATGGCTACACCTTC. This gives the protein CASSGDRTNYGYTF. The complete variable domain, with remaining parts taken from reference TRBV18 and TRBJ1-2, reads NAGVMQNPRHLVRRRGQEARLRCSPMKGHSHVYWYRQLPEEGLKFMVYLQKENIIDESGMPKERFSAEFPKEGPSILRIQQVVRGDSAAYFCASSGDRTNYGYTFGSGTRLTVV.

This chain uses TRBV25-1 with TRBJ2-3; D is uncertain. V lost 6 bases and J 1 base, leaving 8 bases between the germline ends. The CDR3 totals 13 residues. Per germline, CDR1 MGHDK and CDR2 SYGVNS. CDR3 coding DNA: TGTGCCAGCAGGGGGTTTGGCACAGATACGCAGTATTTT. Translated, it gives CASRGFGTDTQYF. Filled out from reference TRBV25-1 and TRBJ2-3, the complete variable domain reads EADIYQTPRYLVIGTGKKITLECSQTMGHDKMYWYQQDPGMELHLIHYSYGVNSTEKGDLSSESTVSRIRTEHFPLTLESARPSHTSQYLCASRGFGTDTQYFGPGTRLTVL.

This rearrangement joins TRBV5-4 to TRBJ2-1, with 12 bases fitting TRBD2. CDR1 and CDR2 from the germline V gene are SGHNT and YYREEE (reference sequence). The CDR3 totals 16 residues. V shed 4 bases and J 4 bases; nucleotides not matched to a gene: 6. The CDR3 nucleotides read TGTGCCAGCAGCCTACGGACTAGCGGGACTTACAATGAGCAGTTCTTC. Amino acid sequence: CASSLRTSGTYNEQFF.

This chain uses TRBV10-3 with TRBJ1-6; D perhaps matches TRBD1 (5 bases). Germline assignment: CDR1 ENHRY and CDR2 SYGVKD. Trimming stripped 2 bases from V and 7 bases from J, with 9 bases between. CDR3 length: 14 residues. CDR3 amino acids: CAISEERGNSPLHF. The CDR3 region has the DNA TGTGCCATCAGTGAGGAGAGGGGAAATTCACCCCTCCACTTT.

The chain recombines TRBV2 with TRBJ2-5, with D tentatively TRBD1 or TRBD2 (6 bases each). The CDR3 spans 13 residues. Trimming cost V 8 bases and J 2 bases, with 12 bases left between them. From germline, CDR1 is SNHLY and CDR2 FYNNEI. The DNA of the CDR3 is TGTGCCAGCGAGGGGGACTCTCAAGAGACCCAGTACTTC. This codes for CASEGDSQETQYF.

There are a few counts of this clone. V is TRBV5-6 and J is TRBJ1-6; TRBD1 agrees at 8 bases. V lost 0 bases and J lost 10; bases outside the gene matches: 3. Germline loops: CDR1 SGHDT, CDR2 YYEEEE. This CDR3 region has 14 residues. The CDR3 DNA follows: TGTGCCAGCAGCTTGGGGACAGGGTGGTCACCCCTCCACTTT. It yields the protein CASSLGTGWSPLHF.

The rearrangement joins TRBV29-1 to TRBJ1-5, with D possibly matching TRBD1 (5 bases). Deletions cut 7 bases from V and 2 bases from J, with 9 bases between. This CDR3 is built from 12 residues. The germline gives CDR1 SQVTM, CDR2 ANQGSEA. CDR3 nucleotides: TGCAGCGGCAGGGATGGCAATCAGCCCCAGCATTTT. This gives the protein CSGRDGNQPQHF.

The genes are TRBV6-1 and TRBJ1-1; D might be TRBD1 (5 bases). The V gene lost 0 bases and the J gene lost 0 bases, with 11 bases spanning the gap. The CDR3 length is 16 residues. Per the germline V gene, CDR1 is MNHNS and CDR2 is SASEGT. This CDR3 reads CASSEALGTVNTEAFF. In DNA, the CDR3 is TGTGCCAGCAGTGAAGCGCTGGGGACGGTGAACACTGAAGCTTTCTTT.

The chain carries TRBV18 and TRBJ1-3; no firm D call. Germline CDR1 is KGHSH and CDR2 is LQKENI. V lost 0 bases and J lost 0, with 9 bases in between. The CDR3 is made up of 16 amino acids. CDR3 amino acids: CASSPPYPGSGNTIYF. The CDR3 region has the DNA TGTGCCAGCTCACCACCGTACCCGGGCTCTGGAAACACCATATATTTT.

The rearrangement joins TRBV19 to TRBJ2-7; possible D gene TRBD2, 5 bases. CDR1 LNHDA and CDR2 SQIVND come from the germline V gene (reference sequence). The V and J ends lost 4 bases and 4 bases respectively, with 17 bases between them. This CDR3 is built from 15 residues. CDR3 loop: CASSTAGEFSYEQYF. The CDR3 DNA reads TGTGCCAGTAGTACCGCCGGGGAATTTTCGTACGAGCAGTACTTC.

The chain couples TRBV6-1 to TRBJ2-3; D remains ambiguous. Trimming cost V 4 bases and J 5 bases, with 10 bases left between them. The CDR3 covers 13 residues. Germline CDR1 and CDR2: MNHNS and SASEGT. The CDR3 DNA reads TGTGCCAGCAGTGTTAACACGGGAGATACGCAGTATTTT. Its translation: CASSVNTGDTQYF.

The chain carries TRBV6-5 and TRBJ1-4, with TRBD1 matching over 7 bases. This CDR3 is built from 15 residues. CDR1 is MNHEY, CDR2 SVGAGI, per germline. The V gene end was trimmed by 5 bases and the J gene end by 2 bases; junction bases not matched to a gene: 5. The DNA of the CDR3 is TGTGCCAGCAGTACGAGACAGGGCACTAATGAAAAACTGTTTTTT. Translated, it gives CASSTRQGTNEKLFF.

This clone was recorded once. The chain uses TRBV11-2 and TRBJ2-1; unclear D gene. This CDR3 has 16 residues. The ends were cut back, 3 bases at V and 5 bases at J, with 17 bases in the middle. CDR1 SGHAT and CDR2 FQNNGV come from the germline V gene. The CDR3 region is CASSFLRSSPDNEQFF. The DNA for the CDR3 is TGTGCCAGCAGCTTTCTCCGGAGCTCCCCTGACAATGAGCAGTTCTTC.

This sequence joins TRBV25-1 and TRBJ2-1; D remains ambiguous. Trimming pared 8 bases from V and 3 bases from J, leaving 23 bases between. Germline CDR1 MGHDK, CDR2 SYGVNS. This CDR3 region has 17 residues. CDR3 DNA sequence: TGTGCCAGCCCCCCCCGCTGGGTTAAGATCCTCTACAATGAGCAGTTCTTC. Translation: CASPPRWVKILYNEQFF.

This chain joins TRBV6-5 and TRBJ1-1; D may be TRBD1 (5 bases). The CDR3 runs to 15 residues. Germline CDR1 reads MNHEY; CDR2 reads SVGAGI. Trimming took off 0 bases at V and 6 bases at J, with 14 bases between the two ends. Here the CDR3 reads CASSYSGTWHPEAFF. In nucleotides, the CDR3 is TGTGCCAGCAGTTACTCGGGGACGTGGCACCCTGAAGCTTTCTTT.

This chain joins TRBV5-1 and TRBJ1-5; a possible D gene is TRBD1 (5 bases). Germline CDR1 and CDR2: SGHRS and YFSETQ. The CDR3 runs to 17 residues. Trimming removed 0 bases from V and 0 bases from J, with 13 bases in between. The CDR3 nucleotides are TGCGCCAGCAGCTTGGAACGGGGCCGACCTAGCAATCAGCCCCAGCATTTT. Translation gives CASSLERGRPSNQPQHF.

This sequence joins TRBV18 and TRBJ1-2, with TRBD1 matching over 9 bases. The CDR3 runs to 16 residues. Losses at the gene ends were 1 base for V and 7 bases for J; bases not matched to a gene: 10. The germline gives CDR1 KGHSH, CDR2 LQKENI. CDR3 in amino acids: CASSPLPPQGAAGYTF. CDR3 DNA sequence: TGTGCCAGCTCACCACTCCCACCACAGGGGGCCGCTGGCTACACCTTC. Full variable domain (missing parts from reference TRBV18 and TRBJ1-2): NAGVMQNPRHLVRRRGQEARLRCSPMKGHSHVYWYRQLPEEGLKFMVYLQKENIIDESGMPKERFSAEFPKEGPSILRIQQVVRGDSAAYFCASSPLPPQGAAGYTFGSGTRLTVV.

V usage is TRBV18 and J usage is TRBJ1-3; no clear D. Trimming left V 3 bases short and J 2 bases short, with 5 bases between. The CDR3 is 13 amino acids. Germline loops: CDR1 KGHSH, CDR2 LQKENI. The chain's CDR3 is CASSPQAGNTIYF. CDR3 nucleotides: TGTGCCAGCTCACCTCAAGCTGGAAACACCATATATTTT.